One and the same sample provided the 18 T cell receptor beta chains below, sequenced in a study of blood T cell repertoires in COVID-19. The method was immunoSEQ multiplex PCR; TCRdb's version includes in-frame clones alone and lacks a portion of them. The sample has around 100,000 clones; roughly 87% are singletons. Sequenced: peripheral blood. The receptors were gathered from a woman in her sixties or seventies with acute or convalescent COVID-19.

The V and J genes are TRBV18 and TRBJ2-1; D unresolved. Germline V CDR1 and CDR2: KGHSH, LQKENI. Trimming stripped 3 bases from V and 6 bases from J, with 18 bases between. This CDR3 has 16 amino acids. The DNA of the CDR3 is TGTGCCAGCTCACCGTCTAGGAGCGAGATTAGCAATGAGCAGTTCTTC. Translation: CASSPSRSEISNEQFF.

CDR3 protein: CASSQTTGGSYGYTF. Here the CDR3 DNA reads TGTGCCAGCAGCCAGACAACAGGGGGAAGCTATGGCTACACCTTC. This chain links TRBV3-1 (or the pseudogene TRBV3-2) with TRBJ1-2; TRBD1 matches at 8 bases. Germline V gives CDR1 LGHDT, CDR2 YNNKEL (reference sequence). The CDR3 sequence is 15 residues long. J was trimmed by 4 bases and V by 3 bases; bases with no gene match: 7.

CDR3 residues: CASSAVSMNTEAFF. The CDR3 DNA is TGTGCCAGCAGCGCCGTAAGCATGAACACTGAAGCTTTCTTT. This chain connects TRBV5-6 to TRBJ1-1; D remains unclear. The CDR3 sequence is 14 residues long. Trimming took 4 bases from V and 0 from J, leaving 10 bases between them. From germline, CDR1 is SGHDT and CDR2 YYEEEE. Variable domain in full (rest from reference TRBV5-6 and TRBJ1-1): DAGVTQSPTHLIKTRGQQVTLRCSPKSGHDTVSWYQQALGQGPQFIFQYYEEEERQRGNFPDRFSGHQFPNYSSELNVNALLLGDSALYLCASSAVSMNTEAFFGQGTRLTVV.

The table lists this clone with a few counts. The chain joins TRBV5-4 to TRBJ2-5; a weak D match, TRBD1 (5 bases). The V gene lost 4 bases and the J gene lost 1 base, with 8 bases spanning the gap. The CDR3 totals 13 residues. Per germline, CDR1 SGHNT and CDR2 YYREEE (reference sequence). Here the CDR3 reads CASSLRVQETQYF. The CDR3 DNA sequence: TGTGCCAGCAGCCTCAGGGTCCAAGAGACCCAGTACTTC.

The chain is built from TRBV6-5 and TRBJ1-3; D is unclear. Trimming cost V 6 bases and J 7 bases, with 13 bases left between them. Germline V lookup: CDR1 MNHEY, CDR2 SVGAGI. The CDR3 contains 13 residues. The CDR3 spells CASSAQSRNTIYF. The DNA of the CDR3 is TGTGCCAGCAGCGCCCAAAGCAGGAACACCATATATTTT.

The chain carries TRBV9 and TRBJ1-1; 7 bases are a match to TRBD1. Per the germline V gene, CDR1 is SGDLS and CDR2 is YYNGEE. This CDR3 contains 15 residues. V trimming: 0 bases; J trimming: 1 base; junction bases outside the gene matches: 3. CDR3 nucleotides: TGTGCCAGCAGCGTAGTGAACAGGGGGAACACTGAAGCTTTCTTT. Residues: CASSVVNRGNTEAFF.

V is TRBV5-6 and J is TRBJ2-2, with 9 bases identical to TRBD1. J was trimmed by 4 bases and V by 4 bases; bases with no gene match: 5. Germline V gene sequence: CDR1 SGHDT, CDR2 YYEEEE. There are 15 residues in the CDR3. CDR3 protein: CASSEQGAVTGELFF. The CDR3 DNA follows: TGTGCCAGCAGCGAACAGGGGGCGGTCACCGGGGAGCTGTTTTTT.

The chain combines TRBV3-1 (or the pseudogene TRBV3-2) with TRBJ2-1; D uncertain. The V gene's germline CDR1 is LGHDT and CDR2 YNNKEL (reference sequence). V was pared by 4 bases and J by 9 bases, with 16 bases between. The CDR3 sequence is 14 residues long. The CDR3 nucleotides are TGTGCCAGCAGCCCCACTCCCCGGTCCCCTGAGCAGTTCTTC. Encoded protein: CASSPTPRSPEQFF.

This clone appeared a few times. The chain uses TRBV24-1 and TRBJ1-5; a possible D gene is TRBD1 (5 bases). The CDR3 has 14 amino acids. Germline V gene lookup returns CDR1 KGHDR and CDR2 SFDVKD. Trimming removed 4 bases at V and 7 bases at J, with 13 bases between. CDR3 in DNA: TGTGCCACCAGTGACAGGGCGGTAGGACAGCCCCAGCATTTT. This gives the protein CATSDRAVGQPQHF.

This clone showed up just once. V is TRBV19 and J is TRBJ1-1; TRBD1 agrees at 7 bases. J lost 0 bases, V lost 0 bases, and 4 bases had no gene match. This CDR3 region has 16 residues. Per the germline V gene, CDR1 is LNHDA and CDR2 is SQIVND (reference sequence). CDR3 residues: CASSIDPGQLNTEAFF. The CDR3 DNA reads TGTGCCAGTAGTATAGATCCGGGACAGTTGAACACTGAAGCTTTCTTT.

The chain links TRBV4-2 to TRBJ2-2, with D tentatively TRBD2 (6 bases). There are 15 residues in the CDR3. V was cut by 4 bases and J by 6 bases, with 15 bases left in between. Germline V gives CDR1 LGHNA, CDR2 YNFKEQ. CDR3 sequence (DNA): TGTGCCAGCAGCCCAGAGGGCACTAGCCCCGGGGAGCTGTTTTTT. Translated, it gives CASSPEGTSPGELFF.

This chain connects TRBV7-8 to TRBJ2-2, with no clear D. The CDR3 is made up of 16 amino acids. Deletions cut 2 bases from V and 0 bases from J, with 10 bases between. Germline V gene sequence: CDR1 SGHVS, CDR2 FQNEAQ. The chain's CDR3 is CASSLRGPSNTGELFF. CDR3 in DNA: TGTGCCAGCAGCTTAAGAGGTCCATCGAACACCGGGGAGCTGTTTTTT.

This clone has more than one count but fewer than ten. The chain links TRBV18 to TRBJ2-6, with 8 bases identical to TRBD1. J was trimmed by 1 base and V by 2 bases; bases with no gene match: 1. This CDR3 spans 16 amino acids. Looked up from germline, CDR1 is KGHSH and CDR2 is LQKENI. The CDR3 sequence: CASSPNRGSGANVLTF. In DNA form, the CDR3 reads TGTGCCAGCTCACCAAACAGGGGGTCTGGGGCCAACGTCCTGACTTTC.

This chain connects TRBV10-3 to TRBJ2-7, with 9 positions matching TRBD1. This CDR3 region has 14 residues. CDR1 and CDR2 from the germline V gene are ENHRY and SYGVKD. The V segment lost 4 bases and the J segment 3 bases; nucleotides outside the gene matches: 4. The CDR3 loop reads CAISGTGVGYEQYF. The CDR3 DNA follows: TGTGCCATCAGTGGGACAGGGGTAGGCTACGAGCAGTACTTC.

This chain connects TRBV12-5 to TRBJ1-5, with D uncertain. The V gene lost 6 bases and the J gene lost 7 bases, with 4 bases spanning the gap. Germline CDR1 and CDR2: LGHNT and FRNRAP. CDR3 length: 10 amino acids. The CDR3 sequence: CASGSQPQHF. CDR3 bases: TGTGCTAGTGGGTCGCAGCCCCAGCATTTT.

V and J are TRBV3-1 (or the pseudogene TRBV3-2) and TRBJ2-5, with 13 positions matching TRBD2. Germline CDR1 and CDR2: LGHDT and YNNKEL (reference sequence). V shed 0 bases, J shed 2 bases, and the junction held 6 bases outside the gene matches. The CDR3 is 18 amino acids. CDR3 in DNA: TGTGCCAGCAGCCAAGAGGGCCCGGGACTAGCGGGACAAGAGACCCAGTACTTC. It specifies CASSQEGPGLAGQETQYF.

In its sample, this clone was seen a few times. This sequence joins TRBV24-1 and TRBJ2-3; TRBD1 is a possible D gene (6 bases). Germline V gene data show CDR1 as KGHDR and CDR2 as SFDVKD. Trimming removed 0 bases at V and 0 bases at J, with 9 bases between. CDR3 length: 16 residues. Here the CDR3 DNA reads TGTGCCACCAGTGATTTGCCAGGGGCTAGCACAGATACGCAGTATTTT. Protein sequence: CATSDLPGASTDTQYF.

The chain couples TRBV24-1 to TRBJ2-3; TRBD2 is a possible D gene (5 bases). Deletions cut 6 bases from V and 2 bases from J, with 8 bases between. The germline gives CDR1 KGHDR, CDR2 SFDVKD. The CDR3 runs to 13 residues. The CDR3 coding sequence is TGTGCCACCAGTACGGGGTCCACAGATACGCAGTATTTT. Translated: CATSTGSTDTQYF.